This TCR beta chain was captured in a study of blood T cell repertoires in COVID-19. Across the study: The United States, Italy and Spain provided the acute and convalescent COVID-19 samples. The analysed material was cDNA or gDNA that came from T cells, B-cell-depleted T cells, or PBMCs.

Original data processing: Nucleated cell counts were estimated from reference gene primer amplification. Measured with immunoSEQ multiplex PCR; TCRdb has only the in-frame clones, and not every one. Clone size and the V and J calls come from that table; the DNA yielded D and trimming. The table includes 250,000 to 300,000 clones, around 87% detected once. J lost 7 bases, V lost 2 bases, and 11 bases had no gene match. The CDR3 is made up of 16 amino acids. The germline CDR1 and CDR2 sequences are LGHNT and FRNRAP. The chain joins TRBV12-5 to TRBJ2-5, with 9 bases aligning to TRBD1. Sample: peripheral blood. This receptor was obtained from a woman in her forties who had recovered from COVID-19. This chain's CDR3 is CASGLPRDRVEGTQYF. For the CDR3, the DNA is TGTGCTAGTGGTTTGCCAAGGGACAGGGTCGAGGGGACCCAGTACTTC.